This T cell receptor (beta chain) was observed in a study of CD8 T cells in ankylosing spondylitis. Study-wide findings and caveats: With a CD8+ phenotype, disease-linked clones were relatively rare in peripheral blood. There was a TCR beta motif, made of eight highly homologous variants, that appeared characteristic of ankylosing spondylitis blood. As reported, disease-linked clones showed significant enrichment in matched ankylosing spondylitis synovial fluid. Certain motif variants had earlier been reported in reactive arthritis synovial fluid and blood.

V lost 0 bases and J lost 1, with 9 bases in between. Germline V gene data show CDR1 as ENHRY and CDR2 as SYGVKD. The CDR3 has 15 amino acids. This clonotype was counted ten times or more. Its antigen remains unidentified. In TCRdb, the 5' RACE reads were re-called with MiXCR into one record per CDR3 protein. The profile shows 750,000 to 850,000 distinct CDR3 sequences, approximately 10% of them singletons. The source is a male donor with ankylosing spondylitis. Sequenced material: blood, either unsorted or a sorted T cell fraction (not recorded which). The rearrangement uses TRBV10-3 and TRBJ2-5; D gene unclear. This chain's CDR3 is CAISESIVSQETQYF. The CDR3 DNA reads as TGTGCCATCAGTGAGTCGATCGTGTCCCAAGAGACCCAGTACTTC.